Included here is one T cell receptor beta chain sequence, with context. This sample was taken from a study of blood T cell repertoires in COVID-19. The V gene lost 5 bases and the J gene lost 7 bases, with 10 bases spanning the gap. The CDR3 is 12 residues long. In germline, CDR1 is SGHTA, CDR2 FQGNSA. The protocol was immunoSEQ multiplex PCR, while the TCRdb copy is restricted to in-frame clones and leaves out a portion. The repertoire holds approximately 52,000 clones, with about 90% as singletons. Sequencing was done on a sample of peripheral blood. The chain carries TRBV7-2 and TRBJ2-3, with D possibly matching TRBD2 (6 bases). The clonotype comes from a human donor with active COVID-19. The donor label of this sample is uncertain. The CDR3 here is CASSRGLNTQYF. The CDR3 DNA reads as TGTGCCAGCAGCCGGGGACTGAATACGCAGTATTTT.